The 20 T cell receptor beta chains reported below all come from one sample, sequenced in a study of cytomegalovirus exposure and HLA in healthy donors. This PCR relied on a set of 60 Vbeta primers and 13 Jbeta primers. Clones were sequenced by immunoSEQ multiplex PCR, and TCRdb holds only the in-frame ones, with some missing. The specimen's table records 130,000 or so clones. The sequencing sample was made of PBMCs. These TCRs come from a woman in her late teens or twenties in good health and CMV-seronegative.

The chain carries TRBV5-5 and TRBJ2-3; 8 bases are shared with TRBD2. Trimming cost V 4 bases and J 6 bases; bases outside gene matches: 7. This CDR3 contains 14 residues. Germline CDR1 reads SGHKS; CDR2 reads YYEKEE (reference sequence). The CDR3 sequence is CASSQTSDGDTQYF. The CDR3 nucleotides are TGTGCCAGCAGCCAGACTAGCGATGGTGATACGCAGTATTTT.

The CDR3, as DNA: TGTGCCAGCAGTTACTATGCGGGAGACACTGAAGCTTTCTTT. The encoded protein is CASSYYAGDTEAFF. This chain joins TRBV6-6 and TRBJ1-1; D unclear. V lost 1 base and J 3 bases, leaving 9 bases between the germline ends. CDR1 and CDR2 (germline): MNHNY, SVGAGI (reference sequence). CDR3 size: 14 residues.

The CDR3 DNA reads as TGTGCCAGCAGTTACAGGGTACGCTCTGGAAACACCATATATTTT. This gives the protein CASSYRVRSGNTIYF. The chain has TRBV2 and TRBJ1-3, with a possible D match to TRBD1 (6 bases). Germline V gene data show CDR1 as SNHLY and CDR2 as FYNNEI. The CDR3 runs to 15 residues. Between the trimmed V and J ends, which lost 5 bases and 0 bases, there was a span of 11 bases.

The chain is built from TRBV5-4 and TRBJ2-3; TRBD2 matches 12 bases. The V gene's germline CDR1 is SGHNT and CDR2 YYREEE (reference sequence). This CDR3 region has 16 residues. The V segment lost 4 bases and the J segment 0 bases; nucleotides outside the gene matches: 3. The CDR3 sequence: CASSPGTSGSTDTQYF. DNA of the CDR3: TGTGCCAGCAGCCCCGGGACTAGCGGGAGCACAGATACGCAGTATTTT.

V usage is TRBV11-3 and J usage is TRBJ2-1, with 11 bases identical to TRBD1. The junction had 7 bases not matched to a gene; V was cut back by 0 bases and J by 9 bases. Looked up from germline, CDR1 is SGHNT and CDR2 is YENEEA. The length of the CDR3 is 16 residues. In nucleotides, the CDR3 is TGTGCCAGCAGCTTAGACGGACAGGGGGCGCTGGGTGAGCAGTTCTTC. Translated: CASSLDGQGALGEQFF.

V usage is TRBV18 and J usage is TRBJ1-1; D is undetermined. This CDR3 has 16 amino acids. Trimming removed 0 bases at V and 2 bases at J, with 13 bases between. Germline V CDR1 and CDR2: KGHSH, LQKENI. The CDR3 protein is CASSPPGVGLNTEAFF. The DNA of the CDR3 is TGTGCCAGCTCACCACCGGGAGTTGGGTTAAACACTGAAGCTTTCTTT.

The J gene is TRBJ2-7, the V gene TRBV5-1; 7 nucleotides align to TRBD2. This CDR3 has 15 residues. The V and J ends lost 3 bases and 7 bases, in that order; junction bases with no gene match: 13. Per germline, CDR1 SGHRS and CDR2 YFSETQ. The CDR3 loop reads CASSYGGTTPGEQYV. CDR3 bases: TGCGCCAGCAGCTATGGGGGGACTACGCCTGGGGAGCAGTACGTC.

The rearrangement uses TRBV27 and TRBJ1-3; TRBD1 matches 9 bases. V trimming: 6 bases; J trimming: 0 bases; junction bases outside the gene matches: 9. The CDR3 length is 17 residues. Germline CDR1 and CDR2: MNHEY and SMNVEV (reference sequence). Here the CDR3 DNA reads TGTGCCAGCAGGGCAACCGGGACAGGGACCTCTGGAAACACCATATATTTT. Its translation is CASRATGTGTSGNTIYF.

V is TRBV29-1 and J is TRBJ2-6; D is perhaps TRBD1 (5 bases). The length of the CDR3 is 15 residues. Trimming pared 1 base from V and 0 bases from J, leaving 7 bases between. From germline, CDR1 is SQVTM and CDR2 ANQGSEA. CDR3 nucleotides: TGCAGCGTTGAAGGGGGCCCCTCTGGGGCCAACGTCCTGACTTTC. Translating it yields CSVEGGPSGANVLTF.

This chain uses TRBV7-2 with TRBJ1-1; D is uncertain. The V gene's germline CDR1 is SGHTA and CDR2 FQGNSA. The CDR3 runs 12 residues. The V and J ends lost 4 bases and 4 bases respectively, with 7 bases between them. The CDR3 spells CASSSVFTEAFF. The CDR3 DNA sequence: TGTGCCAGCAGCTCCGTATTCACTGAAGCTTTCTTT. The full variable domain, its missing parts supplied by reference TRBV7-2 and TRBJ1-1, is GAGVSQSPSNKVTEKGKDVELRCDPISGHTALYWYRQSLGQGLEFLIYFQGNSAPDKSGLPSDRFSAERTGGSVSTLTIQRTQQEDSAVYLCASSSVFTEAFFGQGTRLTVV.

The rearrangement links TRBV7-2 to TRBJ2-1, with TRBD1 identical over 8 bases. V was clipped by 5 bases and J by 6 bases; unmatched bases: 6. This CDR3 comprises 14 residues. Germline V lookup: CDR1 SGHTA, CDR2 FQGNSA. Written as DNA, the CDR3 is TGTGCCAGCAGCCTGCAGGGGGCTGGCAATGAGCAGTTCTTC. Residues: CASSLQGAGNEQFF.

This sequence joins TRBV9 and TRBJ2-7; no clear D. This CDR3 has 13 residues. Germline V lookup: CDR1 SGDLS, CDR2 YYNGEE. The V end was cut by 3 bases, the J end by 5 bases, with 12 bases between. CDR3: CASSERPRNEQYV. For the CDR3, the DNA is TGTGCCAGCAGCGAGCGACCTCGTAACGAGCAGTACGTC.

In the case of this clone: The junction departs from germline at one end; a sequencing error may be responsible. The chain has TRBV7-7 and TRBJ2-1, with D perhaps matching TRBD2 (5 bases). The length of the CDR3 is 13 residues. CDR1 is SSHAT, CDR2 FNYEAQ, per germline (reference sequence). The CDR3 reads CASSLGGGNEQFF. The CDR3 nucleotides read TGTGCTAGCAGCTTAGGCGGAGGCAATGAGCAGTTCTTC.

This chain joins TRBV19 and TRBJ2-1; 14 bases are shared with TRBD2. The CDR3 length is 17 residues. Trimming removed 5 bases from V and 8 bases from J; junction bases left unmatched: 11. From germline, CDR1 is LNHDA and CDR2 SQIVND (reference sequence). The chain's CDR3 is CASSPGGLAGVRDEQFF. CDR3 coding DNA: TGTGCCAGTAGTCCGGGGGGACTAGCGGGAGTACGCGATGAGCAGTTCTTC.

The chain has TRBV30 and TRBJ2-2; D is undetermined. V lost 5 bases and J 9 bases, leaving 10 bases between the germline ends. This CDR3 spans 11 amino acids. Germline CDR1 reads GTSNPN; CDR2 reads SVGIG (reference sequence). This CDR3 reads CAWLGPRELFF. CDR3 DNA sequence: TGTGCCTGGCTGGGCCCGCGGGAGCTGTTTTTT.

The genes are TRBV5-1 and TRBJ2-5; D may be TRBD1 (5 bases). The J call may be in error: the DNA end matches TRBJ2-7 better. Germline CDR1 SGHRS, CDR2 YFSETQ. The CDR3 loop spans 14 amino acids. The chain's CDR3 is CASSLRQNYYEQYF. DNA for the CDR3: TGCGCCAGCAGCTTGCGACAGAATTACTACGAGCAGTACTTC.

This sequence joins TRBV6-5 and TRBJ1-4; 8 positions agree with TRBD1. This CDR3 comprises 14 residues. The germline V gene encodes CDR1 MNHEY and CDR2 SVGAGI. V lost 5 bases, J lost 6 bases, and 5 bases stayed unmatched. The CDR3 sequence is CASSQQGGDEKLFF. Written as DNA, the CDR3 is TGTGCCAGCAGTCAACAGGGGGGGGATGAAAAACTGTTTTTT.

The rearrangement links TRBV30 to TRBJ1-6; no reliable D call. CDR1 GTSNPN and CDR2 SVGIG come from the germline V gene (reference sequence). The CDR3 spans 15 residues. Written as DNA, the CDR3 is TGTGCAGTGGCGGGGAGAGGGAGCAATAATTCACCCCTCCACTTT. Its protein product is CAVAGRGSNNSPLHF.

The V call is TRBV4-3, the J call TRBJ2-3, with D unclear. The CDR3 is 15 amino acids. Germline V CDR1 and CDR2: LGHNA, YSLEER. Trimming took 5 bases from V and 0 from J, leaving 12 bases between them. The CDR3 spells CASSDSYPSTDTQYF. Here the CDR3 DNA reads TGCGCCAGCAGCGACTCTTATCCCAGCACAGATACGCAGTATTTT.

The V and J genes are TRBV4-2 and TRBJ2-1, with D perhaps matching TRBD2 (6 bases). V was trimmed by 0 bases and J by 4 bases, leaving 10 bases between them. The CDR3 runs to 15 residues. Germline-derived CDR1 and CDR2 are LGHNA and YNFKEQ. CDR3 amino acids: CASSQEGGNYNEQFF. CDR3 bases: TGTGCCAGCAGCCAAGAAGGCGGGAATTACAATGAGCAGTTCTTC.